Each of the 11 T cell receptor beta chains below was sequenced from the same sample in a study of blood T cell repertoires in COVID-19. Libraries were prepared by immunoSEQ multiplex PCR; TCRdb keeps only in-frame clonotypes and omits some of them. Of around 170,000 clones listed, nearly 80% were seen once; the top ten hold around 14%. Sequencing used peripheral blood. Receptors originate from a woman over 75 with acute or convalescent COVID-19.

This chain connects TRBV5-1 to TRBJ1-4; D gene ambiguous. CDR1 is SGHRS and CDR2 is YFSETQ in the germline V gene. Deletions cut 0 bases from V and 8 bases from J, with 8 bases between. This CDR3 is built from 13 residues. Written as DNA, the CDR3 is TGCGCCAGCAGCTTGGAGTTCGGGGAAAAACTGTTTTTT. Its protein is CASSLEFGEKLFF.

The genes are TRBV5-6 and TRBJ1-6; D is possibly TRBD1 (5 bases). There are 15 residues in the CDR3. V was cut by 3 bases and J by 4 bases, with 11 bases left in between. Germline V gene lookup returns CDR1 SGHDT and CDR2 YYEEEE. The CDR3 region is CASSWRAGYNSPLHF. In DNA, the CDR3 is TGTGCCAGCAGCTGGAGGGCAGGGTATAATTCACCCCTCCACTTT.

The chain has TRBV3-1 (or the pseudogene TRBV3-2) and TRBJ2-7, with a weak D call TRBD1 (6 bases). Trimming pared 3 bases from V and 3 bases from J, leaving 12 bases between. The CDR3 runs 14 residues. Per germline, CDR1 LGHDT and CDR2 YNNKEL (reference sequence). Here the CDR3 DNA reads TGTGCCAGCAGCCATAGGACAGACCACTACGAGCAGTACTTC. Translation: CASSHRTDHYEQYF.

This clone was seen more than once but under ten times. The chain links TRBV5-5 to TRBJ2-3; D gene uncertain. Germline V gene lookup returns CDR1 SGHKS and CDR2 YYEKEE (reference sequence). The CDR3 is made up of 12 amino acids. Deletions cut 0 bases from V and 5 bases from J, with 4 bases between. The CDR3 here is CASSLEQDTQYF. The CDR3 DNA follows: TGTGCCAGCAGCTTGGAACAAGATACGCAGTATTTT.

The CDR3 protein is CASSLSTGKYSPLHF. Written as DNA, the CDR3 is TGCGCCAGCAGCTTAAGCACAGGGAAGTATTCACCCCTCCACTTT. This sequence joins TRBV5-1 and TRBJ1-6, with D possibly TRBD1 on 6 matching bases. Between the trimmed V and J ends, which lost 2 bases and 8 bases, there was a span of 14 bases. This CDR3 contains 15 residues. CDR1 and CDR2 (germline): SGHRS, YFSETQ.

The chain recombines TRBV6-5 with TRBJ1-1, with 11 bases lining up with TRBD1. The V gene's germline CDR1 is MNHEY and CDR2 SVGAGI. The CDR3 contains 16 residues. Trimming at V came to 2 bases and at J to 3 bases, leaving 5 bases not matched to a gene. The CDR3 sequence: CASSYEGQGVDTEAFF. The CDR3 DNA follows: TGTGCCAGCAGTTACGAGGGACAGGGGGTAGACACTGAAGCTTTCTTT.

This rearrangement joins TRBV5-5 to TRBJ1-5, with D possibly being TRBD1 (6 bases). This CDR3 contains 13 residues. CDR1 SGHKS and CDR2 YYEKEE come from the germline V gene (reference sequence). The V end lost 4 bases, the J end lost 5 bases, and 10 bases lay between the germline ends. Written as DNA, the CDR3 is TGTGCCAGCAGCACTTCAGGGGATCAGCCCCAGCATTTT. It codes for CASSTSGDQPQHF.

In regard to this clone: Additional DNA sequences in this sample encode the identical CDR3. The rearrangement links TRBV12-3 or TRBV12-4 to TRBJ2-7, with 8 bases identical to TRBD1. This CDR3 has 13 amino acids. V lost 6 bases to trimming and J lost 3 bases; unmatched junction nucleotides: 4. CDR3 DNA: TGTGCCAGCAGCCTCGGACAGGGCTACGAGCAGTACTTC. It encodes CASSLGQGYEQYF.

The J gene is TRBJ2-2, the V gene TRBV6-5, with 9 bases aligning to TRBD1. The CDR3 has 15 amino acids. The germline CDR1 and CDR2 sequences are MNHEY and SVGAGI. Unmatched junction bases numbered 9, after V lost 8 bases and J lost 5 bases. The CDR3 bases are TGTGCCAGCTATACAGGGGGCGCGTTGACCGGGGAGCTGTTTTTT. It specifies CASYTGGALTGELFF.

V and J are TRBV5-1 and TRBJ1-1; the D is unclear. Germline values: CDR1 SGHRS, CDR2 YFSETQ. The ends were cut back, 1 base at V and 0 bases at J, with 7 bases in the middle. The CDR3 is made up of 14 amino acids. The CDR3 coding sequence is TGCGCCAGCAGCTTGCAGGTGATGAACACTGAAGCTTTCTTT. Translation: CASSLQVMNTEAFF.

The gene calls are TRBV27 and TRBJ2-5, with 8 nucleotides matching TRBD2. CDR1 is MNHEY, CDR2 SMNVEV, per germline (reference sequence). The CDR3 covers 15 residues. V gave up 7 bases and J gave up 5 bases; unmatched junction bases: 12. The CDR3 DNA reads as TGTGCCAGCACCCCGTGGGGACTAGAGGGGGAGACCCAGTACTTC. Protein: CASTPWGLEGETQYF.